Shown below are 20 T cell receptor beta chains from a single sample sequenced in a study of persistence of HIV-infected CD4 T cells. The libraries were made with immunoSEQ version 4 in survey mode. Generated by immunoSEQ multiplex PCR, the TCRdb table keeps only in-frame clones and is missing some. The sample consists of under 25,000 clones, less than 85% of them appearing once. No cognate antigen is known for these TCRs. An overlapping HIV-1 Gag peptide pool stimulated these cells at 0.95 to 1 ug/peptide/mL. Sorting selected CD4+ T cells upregulating both CD40 ligand and CD69. Here the sequenced sample was CD4+ T cells sorted from PBMCs after approximately 20-hour stimulation, taken from a patient who received antiretroviral therapy. The receptors here all came from an adult man with HIV who was CMV-seropositive.

This clone has a handful of counts. The rearrangement links TRBV3-1 (or the pseudogene TRBV3-2) to TRBJ1-1; TRBD1 is a possible D gene (5 bases). CDR3 length: 15 amino acids. Trimming shortened V by 0 bases and J by 0 bases, and 8 bases separated the two germline ends. The germline V gene has CDR1 LGHDT and CDR2 YNNKEL (reference sequence). CDR3 sequence (DNA): TGTGCCAGCAGCCAAGAATCCAGGGTGAACACTGAAGCTTTCTTT. Protein product: CASSQESRVNTEAFF.

The chain is built from TRBV3-1 (or the pseudogene TRBV3-2) and TRBJ1-1, with D maybe TRBD1 (6 bases). The germline V gene has CDR1 LGHDT and CDR2 YNNKEL (reference sequence). Trimming took off 0 bases at V and 6 bases at J, with 14 bases between the two ends. This CDR3 has 15 amino acids. This chain's CDR3 is CASSQDAGVRSEAFF. The CDR3 nucleotides read TGTGCCAGCAGCCAAGACGCAGGGGTGAGGTCTGAAGCTTTCTTT.

The chain has TRBV4-1 and TRBJ1-6; perhaps TRBD1 as D (5 bases). The V and J ends lost 4 bases and 2 bases respectively, with 18 bases between them. Per germline, CDR1 MGHRA and CDR2 YSYEKL. The CDR3 has 18 residues. The DNA for the CDR3 is TGCGCCAGCAGCCCTGGGACGGCCCGAGACACCTATAATTCACCCCTCCACTTT. Residues: CASSPGTARDTYNSPLHF.

CDR3 nucleotide sequence: TGCAGCGTTGGCGGGCAGGGGGGTTACGAGCAGTACTTC. The encoded protein is CSVGGQGGYEQYF. This chain connects TRBV29-1 to TRBJ2-7; possible D gene TRBD1, 7 bases. V was pared by 4 bases and J by 4 bases, with 14 bases between. The CDR3 is 13 amino acids. CDR1 and CDR2 from the germline V gene are SQVTM and ANQGSEA.

The rearrangement links TRBV19 to TRBJ2-2, with D possibly TRBD1 on 6 matching bases. Germline V lookup: CDR1 LNHDA, CDR2 SQIVND (reference sequence). V lost 4 bases and J lost 2, with 11 bases in between. The CDR3 runs to 15 residues. CDR3 bases: TGTGCCAGTAGTAATGGACAGTTCAACACCGGGGAGCTGTTTTTT. It encodes CASSNGQFNTGELFF.

The rearrangement uses TRBV2 and TRBJ1-5; D remains ambiguous. The CDR3 spans 13 residues. Germline CDR1 and CDR2: SNHLY and FYNNEI. V lost 5 bases to trimming and J lost 2 bases, with 7 bases between them. The CDR3 reads CASSRSGNQPQHF. CDR3 coding DNA: TGTGCCAGCAGTCGTTCAGGCAATCAGCCCCAGCATTTT.

The chain has TRBV7-9 and TRBJ1-5; D not certain. Germline CDR1 reads SEHNR; CDR2 reads FQNEAQ (reference sequence). The CDR3 length is 14 residues. Trimming removed 2 bases at V and 1 base at J, with 6 bases between. The CDR3 is CASSLTQSNQPQHF. CDR3 in DNA: TGTGCCAGCAGCTTAACACAAAGCAATCAGCCCCAGCATTTT.

There are a few counts of this clone. Other nucleotide sequences from this sample produce the same CDR3. The chain couples TRBV6-6 to TRBJ2-7; no firm D call. Between the trimmed V and J ends, which lost 2 bases and 0 bases, there was a span of 5 bases. Germline V CDR1 and CDR2: MNHNY, SVGAGI (reference sequence). This CDR3 is 13 amino acids long. DNA of the CDR3: TGTGCCAGCAGTTACCGTAGCTCCTACGAGCAGTACTTC. This encodes CASSYRSSYEQYF.

V is TRBV19 and J is TRBJ1-2; 7 bases match TRBD1. Germline V gives CDR1 LNHDA, CDR2 SQIVND (reference sequence). The length of the CDR3 is 14 residues. The V gene end was trimmed by 2 bases and the J gene end by 4 bases; junction bases not matched to a gene: 4. The DNA for the CDR3 is TGTGCCAGTAGTATAATTGGACAGGCCTATGGCTACACCTTC. This gives the protein CASSIIGQAYGYTF.

The chain couples TRBV19 to TRBJ2-5; tentatively, D is TRBD2 (7 bases). Between the trimmed V and J ends, which lost 6 bases and 5 bases, there was a span of 19 bases. The CDR3 loop spans 15 amino acids. CDR1 is LNHDA and CDR2 is SQIVND in the germline V gene (reference sequence). Here the CDR3 DNA reads TGTGCCAGTAGATCATCAAAGGGGGGGCAGGAGACCCAGTACTTC. Its protein is CASRSSKGGQETQYF.

The chain links TRBV5-1 to TRBJ2-1; D gene ambiguous. Per germline, CDR1 SGHRS and CDR2 YFSETQ. Trimming took 0 bases from V and 0 from J, leaving 4 bases between them. The CDR3 is 14 residues long. CDR3 DNA sequence: TGCGCCAGCAGCTTGGCTAGCTCCTACAATGAGCAGTTCTTC. Translating it yields CASSLASSYNEQFF.

This clone was detected only a few times. The chain combines TRBV6-1 with TRBJ2-1; TRBD2 agrees at 11 bases. Germline trimming cut 4 bases from V and 5 bases from J; bases unmatched to any gene: 10. Germline-derived CDR1 and CDR2 are MNHNS and SASEGT. The CDR3 sequence is 17 residues long. The CDR3 DNA reads as TGTGCCAGCAGTGGACAGGGGGGACTAGCGGAGAACAATGAGCAGTTCTTC. It codes for CASSGQGGLAENNEQFF.

This clone showed up just a few times. The chain combines TRBV18 with TRBJ1-6, with a possible D match to TRBD1 (6 bases). Germline V CDR1 and CDR2: KGHSH, LQKENI. The CDR3 loop spans 14 amino acids. The V end lost 3 bases, the J end lost 10 bases, and 13 bases lay between the germline ends. In DNA, the CDR3 is TGTGCCAGCTCACCCCAGACAGGATACTCACCCCTCCACTTT. It codes for CASSPQTGYSPLHF. The full variable domain, with the rest looked up from reference TRBV18 and TRBJ1-6, is NAGVMQNPRHLVRRRGQEARLRCSPMKGHSHVYWYRQLPEEGLKFMVYLQKENIIDESGMPKERFSAEFPKEGPSILRIQQVVRGDSAAYFCASSPQTGYSPLHFGNGTRLTVT.

The chain joins TRBV6-6 to TRBJ2-7; no definite D call. CDR3 length: 15 amino acids. The V end was cut by 2 bases, the J end by 4 bases, with 15 bases between. CDR1 and CDR2 from the germline V gene are MNHNY and SVGAGI (reference sequence). Here the CDR3 DNA reads TGTGCCAGCAGTTACGGGCAGCCAGCCACATACGAGCAGTACTTC. Encoded protein: CASSYGQPATYEQYF.

This chain uses TRBV2 with TRBJ2-7; TRBD1 matches at 8 bases. The V gene end was trimmed by 8 bases and the J gene end by 4 bases; junction bases not matched to a gene: 7. The CDR3 consists of 13 residues. Germline V gene lookup returns CDR1 SNHLY and CDR2 FYNNEI. The CDR3 loop reads CASRRQGKYEQYF. DNA for the CDR3: TGTGCCAGCCGCAGACAGGGGAAGTACGAGCAGTACTTC.

This chain joins TRBV9 and TRBJ2-5; D is possibly TRBD2 (5 bases). The CDR3 is 14 amino acids. The V end lost 0 bases, the J end lost 4 bases, and 10 bases lay between the germline ends. Germline lookup yields CDR1 SGDLS and CDR2 YYNGEE. CDR3 bases: TGTGCCAGCAGCGTAGCGGGGTGGGGAGAGACCCAGTACTTC. Protein: CASSVAGWGETQYF.

The rearrangement uses TRBV9 and TRBJ1-5, with TRBD1 identical over 7 bases. Germline CDR1 SGDLS, CDR2 YYNGEE. The CDR3 contains 15 residues. The V gene end was trimmed by 4 bases and the J gene end by 5 bases; junction bases not matched to a gene: 9. The CDR3 DNA reads as TGTGCCAGCAGCTTCAGGGGGGAAGTCGATCAGCCCCAGCATTTT. Its protein product is CASSFRGEVDQPQHF.

The chain recombines TRBV5-1 with TRBJ2-7; a weak D match, TRBD2 (7 bases). The CDR3 extends over 16 amino acids. Trimming removed 2 bases from V and 4 bases from J, with 19 bases in between. CDR1 SGHRS and CDR2 YFSETQ come from the germline V gene. CDR3: CASSFGGLGMPYEQYF. The DNA for the CDR3 is TGCGCCAGCAGCTTCGGGGGGCTAGGAATGCCGTACGAGCAGTACTTC.

This clone was detected only once. The chain couples TRBV27 to TRBJ1-5; D possibly corresponds to TRBD1 (6 bases). V dropped 5 bases and J dropped 0 bases, with 11 bases sitting between them. Per germline, CDR1 MNHEY and CDR2 SMNVEV (reference sequence). The CDR3 runs 15 residues. The CDR3 sequence: CASSRGLHSNQPQHF. CDR3 sequence (DNA): TGTGCCAGCAGTCGGGGGCTGCATAGCAATCAGCCCCAGCATTTT.

This clone is classed as medium-sized (0.01 to 0.1%). This sample also contains other DNA sequences that code for the same CDR3. The chain combines TRBV5-1 with TRBJ2-1; 11 bases align to TRBD2. The length of the CDR3 is 15 residues. In germline, CDR1 is SGHRS, CDR2 YFSETQ. J lost 7 bases, V lost 0 bases, and 3 bases had no gene match. The CDR3 loop reads CASSLALAGGNEQFF. In DNA, the CDR3 is TGCGCCAGCAGCTTGGCTCTAGCGGGGGGAAATGAGCAGTTCTTC.